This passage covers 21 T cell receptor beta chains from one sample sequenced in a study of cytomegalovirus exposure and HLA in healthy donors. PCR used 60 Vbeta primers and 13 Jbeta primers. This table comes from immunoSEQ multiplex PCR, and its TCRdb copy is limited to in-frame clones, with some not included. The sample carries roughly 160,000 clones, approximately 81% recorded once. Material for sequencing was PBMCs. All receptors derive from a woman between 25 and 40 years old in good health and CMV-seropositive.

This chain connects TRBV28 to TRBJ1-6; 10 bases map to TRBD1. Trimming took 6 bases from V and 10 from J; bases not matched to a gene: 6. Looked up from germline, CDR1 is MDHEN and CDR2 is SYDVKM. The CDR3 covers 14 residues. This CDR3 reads CASRGDRGQSPLHF. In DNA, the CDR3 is TGTGCCAGCAGGGGGGACAGGGGACAGTCACCCCTCCACTTT.

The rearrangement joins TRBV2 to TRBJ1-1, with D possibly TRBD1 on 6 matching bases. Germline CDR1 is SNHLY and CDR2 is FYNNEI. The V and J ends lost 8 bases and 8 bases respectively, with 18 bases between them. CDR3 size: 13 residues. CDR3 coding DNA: TGTGCCAGCTCGGACAGACGAAGGGAAGAAGCTTTCTTT. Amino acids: CASSDRRREEAFF.

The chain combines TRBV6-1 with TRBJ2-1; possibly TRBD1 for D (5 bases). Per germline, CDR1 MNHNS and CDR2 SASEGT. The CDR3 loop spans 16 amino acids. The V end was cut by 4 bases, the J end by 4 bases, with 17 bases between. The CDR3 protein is CASSGGGAFTYNEQFF. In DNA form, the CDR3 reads TGTGCCAGCAGTGGCGGTGGGGCGTTTACTTACAATGAGCAGTTCTTC.

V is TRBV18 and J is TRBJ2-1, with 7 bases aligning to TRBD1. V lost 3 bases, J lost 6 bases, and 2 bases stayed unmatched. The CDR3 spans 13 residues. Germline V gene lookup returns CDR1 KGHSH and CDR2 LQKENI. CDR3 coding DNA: TGTGCCAGCTCACCCGACAGGGTCAATGAGCAGTTCTTC. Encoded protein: CASSPDRVNEQFF.

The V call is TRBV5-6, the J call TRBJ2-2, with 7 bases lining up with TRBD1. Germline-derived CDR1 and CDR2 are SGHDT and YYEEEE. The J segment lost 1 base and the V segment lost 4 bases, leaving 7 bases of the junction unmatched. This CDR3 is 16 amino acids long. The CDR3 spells CASSGAGTENTGELFF. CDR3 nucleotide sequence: TGTGCCAGCAGCGGGGCCGGGACAGAGAACACCGGGGAGCTGTTTTTT.

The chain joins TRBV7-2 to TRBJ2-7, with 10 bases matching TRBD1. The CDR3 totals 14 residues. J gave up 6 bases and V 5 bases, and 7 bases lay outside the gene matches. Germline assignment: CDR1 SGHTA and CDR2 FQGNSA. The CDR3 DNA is TGTGCCAGCAGCAGAGACAGGGGGCAACGCGAGCAGTACTTC. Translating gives CASSRDRGQREQYF.

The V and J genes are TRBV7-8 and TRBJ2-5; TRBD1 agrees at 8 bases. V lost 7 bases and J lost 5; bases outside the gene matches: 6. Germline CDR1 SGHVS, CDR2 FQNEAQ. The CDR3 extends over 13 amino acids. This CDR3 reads CASTRGRRETQYF. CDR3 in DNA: TGTGCCAGCACCAGGGGGCGCCGGGAGACCCAGTACTTC.

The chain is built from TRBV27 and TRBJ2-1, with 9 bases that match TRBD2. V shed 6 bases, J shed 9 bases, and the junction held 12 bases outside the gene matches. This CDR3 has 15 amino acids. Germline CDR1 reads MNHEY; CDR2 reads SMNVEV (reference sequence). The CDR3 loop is CASRLPGLASSEQFF. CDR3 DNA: TGTGCCAGCAGACTCCCGGGACTAGCATCTAGTGAGCAGTTCTTC.

The CDR3 DNA sequence: TGCAGCGTTGAAGGGCCCAGGGGCAACAATGAGCAGTTCTTC. Its protein is CSVEGPRGNNEQFF. V is TRBV29-1 and J is TRBJ2-1, with D perhaps matching TRBD1 (6 bases). The V gene's germline CDR1 is SQVTM and CDR2 ANQGSEA. V shed 1 base and J shed 5 bases, with 12 bases lying between them. CDR3 length: 14 residues.

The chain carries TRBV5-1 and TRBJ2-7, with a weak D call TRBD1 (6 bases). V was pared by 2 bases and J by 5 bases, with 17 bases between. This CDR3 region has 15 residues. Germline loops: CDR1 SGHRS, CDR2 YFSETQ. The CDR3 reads CASSFGLQGTDEQYF. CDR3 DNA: TGCGCCAGCAGCTTCGGCTTACAGGGTACCGACGAGCAGTACTTC.

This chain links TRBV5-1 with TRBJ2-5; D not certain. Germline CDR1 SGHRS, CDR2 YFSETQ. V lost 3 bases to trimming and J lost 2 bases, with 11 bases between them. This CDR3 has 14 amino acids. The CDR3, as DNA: TGCGCCAGCAGCTGGGCCGGCTTACAAGAGACCCAGTACTTC. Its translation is CASSWAGLQETQYF.

The CDR3 coding sequence is TGTGCCATCACACCCAACAGGGGCTATGGCTACACCTTC. It encodes CAITPNRGYGYTF. The chain has TRBV10-3 and TRBJ1-2, with TRBD1 matching 7 bases. This CDR3 is 13 amino acids long. The V gene's germline CDR1 is ENHRY and CDR2 SYGVKD. J was trimmed by 4 bases and V by 7 bases; bases with no gene match: 6.

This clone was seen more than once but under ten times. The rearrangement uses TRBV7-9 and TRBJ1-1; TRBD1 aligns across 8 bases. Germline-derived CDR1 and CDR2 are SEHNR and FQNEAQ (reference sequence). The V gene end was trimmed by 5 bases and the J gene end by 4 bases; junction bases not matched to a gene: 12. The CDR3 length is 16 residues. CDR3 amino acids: CASSAGQGGMITEAFF. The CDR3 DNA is TGTGCCAGCAGCGCCGGACAGGGAGGTATGATCACTGAAGCTTTCTTT.

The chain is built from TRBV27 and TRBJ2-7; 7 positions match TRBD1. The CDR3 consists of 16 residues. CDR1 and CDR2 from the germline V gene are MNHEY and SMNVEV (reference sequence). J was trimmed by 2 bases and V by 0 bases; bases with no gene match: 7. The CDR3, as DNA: TGTGCCAGCAGTTTATCCACCGACAGGGTAGCCTACGAGCAGTACTTC. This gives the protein CASSLSTDRVAYEQYF.

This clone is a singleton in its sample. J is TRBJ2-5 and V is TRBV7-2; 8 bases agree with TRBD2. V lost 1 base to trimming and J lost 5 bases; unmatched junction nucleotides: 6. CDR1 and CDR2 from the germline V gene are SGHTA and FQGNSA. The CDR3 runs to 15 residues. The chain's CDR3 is CASSLVAGGGETQYF. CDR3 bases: TGTGCCAGCAGCTTAGTGGCGGGGGGAGGCGAGACCCAGTACTTC.

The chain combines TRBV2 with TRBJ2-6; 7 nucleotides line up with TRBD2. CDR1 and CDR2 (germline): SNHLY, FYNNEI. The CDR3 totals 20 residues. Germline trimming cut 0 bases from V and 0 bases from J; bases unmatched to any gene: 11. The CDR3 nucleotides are TGTGCCAGCAGTGAAGCGAGGGGAGGGGCCGGAGACTCTGGGGCCAACGTCCTGACTTTC. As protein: CASSEARGGAGDSGANVLTF.

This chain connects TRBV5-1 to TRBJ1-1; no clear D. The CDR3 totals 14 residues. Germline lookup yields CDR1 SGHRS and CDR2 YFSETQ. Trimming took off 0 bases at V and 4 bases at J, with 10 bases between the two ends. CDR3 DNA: TGCGCCAGCAGCTTGGGCCACCGGGGCACTGAAGCTTTCTTT. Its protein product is CASSLGHRGTEAFF.

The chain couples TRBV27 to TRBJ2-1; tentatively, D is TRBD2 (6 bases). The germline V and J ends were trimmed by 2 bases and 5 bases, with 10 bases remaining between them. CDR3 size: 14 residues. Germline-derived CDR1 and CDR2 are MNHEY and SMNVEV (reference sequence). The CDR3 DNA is TGTGCCAGCAGTTTAAGCGGGTATGACAATGAGCAGTTCTTC. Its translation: CASSLSGYDNEQFF.

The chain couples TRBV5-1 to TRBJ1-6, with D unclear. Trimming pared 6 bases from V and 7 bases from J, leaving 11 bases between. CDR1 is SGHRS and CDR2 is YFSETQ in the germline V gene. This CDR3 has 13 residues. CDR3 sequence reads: CASTLGLNSPLHF. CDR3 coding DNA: TGCGCCAGCACTCTCGGGTTGAATTCACCCCTCCACTTT.

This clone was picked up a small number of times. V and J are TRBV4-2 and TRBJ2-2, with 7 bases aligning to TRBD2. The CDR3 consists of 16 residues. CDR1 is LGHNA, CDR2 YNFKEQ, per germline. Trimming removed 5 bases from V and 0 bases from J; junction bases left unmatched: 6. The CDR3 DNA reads TGTGCCAGCAGCAACCCCGGACTAGCGAACACCGGGGAGCTGTTTTTT. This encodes CASSNPGLANTGELFF.

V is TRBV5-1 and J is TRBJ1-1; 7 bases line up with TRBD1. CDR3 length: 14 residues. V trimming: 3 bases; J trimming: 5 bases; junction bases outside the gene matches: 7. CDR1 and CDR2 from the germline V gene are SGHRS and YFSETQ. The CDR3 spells CASSSNRGMTEAFF. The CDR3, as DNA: TGCGCCAGCAGCTCCAACAGGGGTATGACTGAAGCTTTCTTT. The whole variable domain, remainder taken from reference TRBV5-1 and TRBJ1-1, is KAGVTQTPRYLIKTRGQQVTLSCSPISGHRSVSWYQQTPGQGLQFLFEYFSETQRNKGNFPGRFSGRQFSNSRSEMNVSTLELGDSALYLCASSSNRGMTEAFFGQGTRLTVV.